The table lists the clone carrying this T cell receptor (beta chain) with a count of one. Its specificity is unknown. The data belong to a study of shared clonotypes between healthy human individuals. The CDR3 consists of 17 residues. Germline values: CDR1 LNHNV, CDR2 YYDKDF (reference sequence). V was trimmed by 0 bases and J by 7 bases, leaving 19 bases between them. Overall study results and limits: Between a few donors, naive CD4 clonotypes were shared at a level of about 5%. The study drew on few donors, limiting represented genetic and exposure-history diversity.

Generated by immunoSEQ multiplex PCR, the TCRdb table keeps only in-frame clones and is missing some. The sample consists of about 380,000 clones, approximately 97% of them appearing once. The chain links TRBV15 to TRBJ2-1; D is perhaps TRBD2 (5 bases). The sample was memory CD8+ T cells sorted from blood. Subset given: CD45RO+ cells pooled with CCR7-negative TemRA cells. The sequence was collected from a young man in good health. DNA for the CDR3: TGTGCCACCAGCAGAGATCGACGGCTAGCCCTCGGTAATGAGCAGTTCTTC. Translating it yields CATSRDRRLALGNEQFF.